This TCR beta chain was recovered during a study of cytomegalovirus exposure and HLA in healthy donors. Regarding the study as a whole: A link between a missense DCLRE1C variant and TCR beta V- and J-gene trimming emerged from a later analysis. After further analysis at a later stage, some 15,000 TCR beta sequences were associated with HLA alleles at 0.05 false discovery rate. Later on, an analysis found that several of the most significant clusters appeared to be linked to common viral pathogens, which included parvovirus B19.

As concerns this clone: No antigen is known for it.

CDR3 length equals 15 residues. Trimming removed 5 bases at V and 0 bases at J, with 13 bases between. Germline V CDR1 and CDR2: MNHNS, SASEGT. Amplification used 60 Vbeta primers and 13 Jbeta primers. Clones were sequenced by immunoSEQ multiplex PCR, and TCRdb holds only the in-frame ones, with some missing. The table lists 150,000 to 200,000 clones, over 70% of them singletons. The sequenced sample was PBMCs. J is TRBJ1-1 and V is TRBV6-1; no reliable D call. The source of this sequence is a young woman in good health and CMV-seronegative. The CDR3 sequence is CASSSRRRVNTEAFF. DNA for the CDR3: TGTGCCAGCAGTTCTAGACGACGGGTGAACACTGAAGCTTTCTTT.